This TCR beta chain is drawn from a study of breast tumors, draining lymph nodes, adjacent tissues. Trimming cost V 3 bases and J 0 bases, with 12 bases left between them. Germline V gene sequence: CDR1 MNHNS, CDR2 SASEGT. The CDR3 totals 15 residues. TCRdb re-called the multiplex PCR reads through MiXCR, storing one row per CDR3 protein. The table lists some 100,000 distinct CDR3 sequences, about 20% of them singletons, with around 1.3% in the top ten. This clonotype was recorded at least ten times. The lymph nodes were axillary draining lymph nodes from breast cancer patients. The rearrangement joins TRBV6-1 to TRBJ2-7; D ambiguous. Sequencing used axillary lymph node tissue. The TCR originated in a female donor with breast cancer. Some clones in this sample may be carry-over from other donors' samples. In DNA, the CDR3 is TGTGCCAGCAGTGAGACCACTGACGGCTCCTACGAGCAGTACTTC. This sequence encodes CASSETTDGSYEQYF.